This T cell receptor beta chain was recorded in a study of regulatory T cells in long-lasting Graves disease. The germline CDR1 and CDR2 sequences are LGHNA and YSLEER. Deletions cut 4 bases from V and 1 base from J, with 16 bases between. The CDR3 is 16 residues long. Findings and limits, study-wide: Favored gene segments in persistent disease were TRBV28, TRBJ1-2 and TRBJ2-5. The researchers studied only peripheral blood, not thyroid tissue.

Assembly of TCR beta libraries relied on iRepertoire HTBI primers together with Arm-PCR of CDR3 regions. Per the authors' pipeline: Samples revealed 62 TRBV and 11 to 15 TRBJ segments. TCRdb re-derived calls from the multiplex PCR reads in MiXCR, one entry per CDR3 protein. The authors' filters were not applied to this entry. The repertoire has about 620,000 distinct CDR3 sequences, 16% of them found once; the top ten carry roughly 18%. Time point described: newly diagnosed GD, antithyroid drugs for less than 3 months. PBMCs were the source of the RNA used for TCR sequencing. To note about this clonotype: Its specificity is not known.

This same sample was also taken into another study, of T cells in Graves' hyperthyroidism and ophthalmopathy.

The V and J genes are TRBV4-3 and TRBJ1-1; maybe TRBD1 (6 bases). The source is a woman between 25 and 40 years old with Graves disease. Sequences were derived from peripheral blood mononuclear cells (PBMCs), sampled at new diagnosis, from a patient treated with antithyroid drugs. CDR3 nucleotide sequence: TGCGCCAGCAGCCTCCTTGGGGGAGGGGGGAACACTGAAGCTTTCTTT. Translation: CASSLLGGGGNTEAFF.